This T cell receptor beta chain was sequenced during a study of T-cell reconstitution after alpha-beta-depleted transplantation in children. The V gene lost 4 bases and the J gene lost 1 base, with 12 bases spanning the gap. Germline V gene lookup returns CDR1 LGHNA and CDR2 YNFKEQ. The CDR3 totals 15 residues. Researchers prepared the TCRbeta library using unique molecular identifiers, the study reports. TCRdb re-called the PCR reads through MiXCR, storing one row per CDR3 protein. The sample records about 540,000 distinct CDR3 sequences, roughly 18% being singletons. The clonotype was recovered from a human donor who donated a stem cell graft to a child with acute lymphoblastic leukemia. The chain recombines TRBV4-2 with TRBJ2-3, with D maybe TRBD2 (6 bases). The input for sequencing was PBMCs from the stem cell graft donor, taken from the stem cell graft. This chain's CDR3 is CASSLREPGTDTQYF. The CDR3 DNA follows: TGTGCCAGCAGCCTACGGGAGCCCGGCACAGATACGCAGTATTTT.